This T cell receptor beta chain was profiled in a study of T cell therapy after organ transplantation. Clones were sequenced by immunoSEQ multiplex PCR, and TCRdb holds only the in-frame ones, with some missing. The table has about 3,600 clones, around 69% seen once. This clone was found a few times. The antigen is not known. Time point given: 20-29 weeks after completion of therapy. Germline CDR1 and CDR2: MNHEY and SVGAGI. Trimming cost V 5 bases and J 3 bases, with 10 bases left between them. The CDR3 has 14 residues. The chain couples TRBV6-5 to TRBJ2-2; D remains unclear. The clonotype originates from a human patient who had received a solid organ transplant and had CMV disease. Certain T cells may be donor cells from the graft. The material sequenced was CD8+ T cells from blood, taken after autologous CMV-specific T cell therapy. The DNA for the CDR3 is TGTGCCAGCAGTGAAAGAGGCGACACCGGGGAGCTGTTTTTT. This encodes CASSERGDTGELFF.